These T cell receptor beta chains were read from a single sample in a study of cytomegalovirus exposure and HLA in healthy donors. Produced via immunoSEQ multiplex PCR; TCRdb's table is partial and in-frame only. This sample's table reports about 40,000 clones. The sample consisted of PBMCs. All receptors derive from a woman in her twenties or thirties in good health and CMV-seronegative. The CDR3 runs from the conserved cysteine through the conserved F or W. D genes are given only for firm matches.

CDR3 DNA: TGTGCCAGCTCACCTGCCAGGGGGAACAATGAGCAGTTCTTC
CDR3 protein: CASSPARGNNEQFF
CDR3 length: 14
V gene: TRBV18
D gene: TRBD1
J gene: TRBJ2-1

CDR3 DNA: TGCAGTGCTGGGACAGGGGAAGGCTACACCTTC
CDR3 protein: CSAGTGEGYTF
CDR3 length: 11
V gene: TRBV20-1
D gene: TRBD1
J gene: TRBJ1-2

CDR3 DNA: TGTGCCAGCAGTCCCAGCGGGGCTAATGAAAAACTGTTTTTT
CDR3 protein: CASSPSGANEKLFF
CDR3 length: 14
V gene: TRBV25-1
D gene: -
J gene: TRBJ1-4

CDR3 DNA: TGCAGCGTAGCGGGGACGTACTACGAGCAGTACTTC
CDR3 protein: CSVAGTYYEQYF
CDR3 length: 12
V gene: TRBV29-1
D gene: TRBD2
J gene: TRBJ2-7

CDR3 DNA: TGCGCCAGCAGCCCCCGACTAGCGGGAGGGCCGCGAGAGACCCAGTACTTC
CDR3 protein: CASSPRLAGGPRETQYF
CDR3 length: 17
V gene: TRBV4-1
D gene: TRBD2
J gene: TRBJ2-5

CDR3 DNA: TGCGCCAGCAGCCAAGGGGGCCAGGGTGAAGCTTTCTTT
CDR3 protein: CASSQGGQGEAFF
CDR3 length: 13
V gene: TRBV4-3
D gene: -
J gene: TRBJ1-1

CDR3 DNA: TGCGCCAGCGTCTCCGGGGAGTCTGAAGCTTTCTTT
CDR3 protein: CASVSGESEAFF
CDR3 length: 12
V gene: TRBV5-1
D gene: -
J gene: TRBJ1-1

CDR3 DNA: TGTGCCAGCAGCCGCACAGTGACAGATACGCAGTATTTT
CDR3 protein: CASSRTVTDTQYF
CDR3 length: 13
V gene: TRBV4-2
D gene: -
J gene: TRBJ2-3

CDR3 DNA: TGTGCCAGCAGCTCACTCCCGGGGGGCGACTACGAGCAGTACTTC
CDR3 protein: CASSSLPGGDYEQYF
CDR3 length: 15
V gene: TRBV13
D gene: -
J gene: TRBJ2-7

CDR3 DNA: TGCAGCGTTGATAGGCAGGGGCTCGTGCGTACTGAAGATTTCTTT
CDR3 protein: CSVDRQGLVRTEDFF
CDR3 length: 15
V gene: TRBV29-1
D gene: -
J gene: TRBJ1-1

CDR3 DNA: TGTGCCAGCAGCCCGTCCGACAGTGAAGCTTTCTTT
CDR3 protein: CASSPSDSEAFF
CDR3 length: 12
V gene: TRBV7-6
D gene: -
J gene: TRBJ1-1

CDR3 DNA: TGTGCCAGCAACAGCGACAGCGCCTACGAGCAGTACTTC
CDR3 protein: CASNSDSAYEQYF
CDR3 length: 13
V gene: TRBV2
D gene: -
J gene: TRBJ2-7

CDR3 DNA: TGTGCCAGCAGTTGGGAGCGGATTACCGGGGAGCTGTTTTTT
CDR3 protein: CASSWERITGELFF
CDR3 length: 14
V gene: TRBV6-5
D gene: -
J gene: TRBJ2-2

CDR3 DNA: TGTGCCAGCAGAAATACAGCGAACACTGAAGCTTTCTTT
CDR3 protein: CASRNTANTEAFF
CDR3 length: 13
V gene: TRBV6-5
D gene: -
J gene: TRBJ1-1

CDR3 DNA: TGTGCCAGCAGCCCGACCGGACGGGGTCCCTACGAGCAGTACTTC
CDR3 protein: CASSPTGRGPYEQYF
CDR3 length: 15
V gene: TRBV28
D gene: -
J gene: TRBJ2-7

CDR3 DNA: TGTGCTAGCAGCCCCGGGGGAGGGCACGGGGAGCTGTTTTTT
CDR3 protein: CASSPGGGHGELFF
CDR3 length: 14
V gene: TRBV7-7
D gene: TRBD2
J gene: TRBJ2-2

CDR3 DNA: TGTGCCAGCACCGCCGGGACAGGGGTGGGGGGGCAGTACTTC
CDR3 protein: CASTAGTGVGGQYF
CDR3 length: 14
V gene: TRBV6-6
D gene: TRBD1
J gene: TRBJ2-7

CDR3 DNA: TGTGCCAGCAGCTTAGCCGGGGCGGGAGGGCCAGGCGAGCAGTACTTC
CDR3 protein: CASSLAGAGGPGEQYF
CDR3 length: 16
V gene: TRBV7-8
D gene: TRBD2
J gene: TRBJ2-7

CDR3 DNA: TGTGCCAGCAGCGGGGAGCCCTACGAGCAGTACTTC
CDR3 protein: CASSGEPYEQYF
CDR3 length: 12
V gene: TRBV6-5
D gene: -
J gene: TRBJ2-7

CDR3 DNA: TGTGCCAGCAGCTTAGCGCGGGGGGCCTTGACCGAGCAGTACTTC
CDR3 protein: CASSLARGALTEQYF
CDR3 length: 15
V gene: TRBV7-2
D gene: TRBD2
J gene: TRBJ2-7

CDR3 DNA: TGTGCCAGCAGCTCCCTGAACACCGGGGAGCTGTTTTTT
CDR3 protein: CASSSLNTGELFF
CDR3 length: 13
V gene: TRBV27
D gene: -
J gene: TRBJ2-2

CDR3 DNA: TGTGCCAGCTTCCCCGGGACAGGGGGCACTGAAGCTTTCTTT
CDR3 protein: CASFPGTGGTEAFF
CDR3 length: 14
V gene: TRBV7-6
D gene: TRBD1
J gene: TRBJ1-1

CDR3 DNA: TGTGCCAGTAGTATCAATTCGGGACACCTAAACTATGGCTACACCTTC
CDR3 protein: CASSINSGHLNYGYTF
CDR3 length: 16
V gene: TRBV19
D gene: -
J gene: TRBJ1-2

CDR3 DNA: TGTGCCAGCAGCCCCGACAGTAATCAGCCCCAGCATTTT
CDR3 protein: CASSPDSNQPQHF
CDR3 length: 13
V gene: TRBV7-9
D gene: -
J gene: TRBJ1-5

CDR3 DNA: TGTGCCAGCAGTTTAGGACAGGGGAACTATGGCTACACCTTC
CDR3 protein: CASSLGQGNYGYTF
CDR3 length: 14
V gene: TRBV28
D gene: TRBD1
J gene: TRBJ1-2

CDR3 DNA: TGTGCCAGCAGCCCAGGACAGGGGGCTACCGGGGAGCTGTTTTTT
CDR3 protein: CASSPGQGATGELFF
CDR3 length: 15
V gene: TRBV9
D gene: TRBD1
J gene: TRBJ2-2

CDR3 DNA: TGTGCCTGGAGTGTACTTAGAAGAAAACTGTTTTTT
CDR3 protein: CAWSVLRRKLFF
CDR3 length: 12
V gene: TRBV30
D gene: -
J gene: TRBJ1-4

CDR3 DNA: TGTGCCAGCAGCTCCCGGACAGGGGCGGATGAAGCTTTCTTT
CDR3 protein: CASSSRTGADEAFF
CDR3 length: 14
V gene: TRBV5-6
D gene: TRBD1
J gene: TRBJ1-1

CDR3 DNA: TGTGCCAGCTCGGAATCCGCAGGGGGCCGAGGTGACACTGAAGCTTTCTTT
CDR3 protein: CASSESAGGRGDTEAFF
CDR3 length: 17
V gene: TRBV18
D gene: TRBD1
J gene: TRBJ1-1

CDR3 DNA: TGTGCCAGCATCAACCGGGACAGGGGGAACACTGAAGCTTTCTTT
CDR3 protein: CASINRDRGNTEAFF
CDR3 length: 15
V gene: TRBV28
D gene: TRBD1
J gene: TRBJ1-1

CDR3 DNA: TGTGCCAGTAGTCCCCTAGCGGGAGAGAGTGAAAAACTGTTTTTT
CDR3 protein: CASSPLAGESEKLFF
CDR3 length: 15
V gene: TRBV19
D gene: -
J gene: TRBJ1-4

CDR3 DNA: TGTGCCAGCTCATCAGGGACAGGGAAGGGCACAGATACGCAGTATTTT
CDR3 protein: CASSSGTGKGTDTQYF
CDR3 length: 16
V gene: TRBV18
D gene: TRBD1
J gene: TRBJ2-3

CDR3 DNA: TGTGCCAGCAGTGACAGGGGGCTTCAAGAGACCCAGTACTTC
CDR3 protein: CASSDRGLQETQYF
CDR3 length: 14
V gene: TRBV6-5
D gene: TRBD1
J gene: TRBJ2-5

CDR3 DNA: TGTGCCAGCAGCACGATGAGGGACAGGGCTGGTGTCTATGGCTACACCTTC
CDR3 protein: CASSTMRDRAGVYGYTF
CDR3 length: 17
V gene: TRBV13
D gene: TRBD1
J gene: TRBJ1-2

CDR3 DNA: TGCGCCAGCAGCCCAATCGGCCGGGACAGGGGATTTAATGAGCAGTTCTTC
CDR3 protein: CASSPIGRDRGFNEQFF
CDR3 length: 17
V gene: TRBV4-1
D gene: TRBD1
J gene: TRBJ2-1

CDR3 DNA: TGTGCCAGCAGCTTAGTAGGGGTGAACACTGAAGCTTTCTTT
CDR3 protein: CASSLVGVNTEAFF
CDR3 length: 14
V gene: TRBV7-9
D gene: -
J gene: TRBJ1-1

CDR3 DNA: TGCGCCAGCAGCTTGCGTGCGGGGATCTACAATGAGCAGTTCTTC
CDR3 protein: CASSLRAGIYNEQFF
CDR3 length: 15
V gene: TRBV5-1
D gene: -
J gene: TRBJ2-1

CDR3 DNA: TGTGCCATCAAAGTCGGACTAGCGGGAATGGTGGCTGAGCAGTTCTTC
CDR3 protein: CAIKVGLAGMVAEQFF
CDR3 length: 16
V gene: TRBV10-3
D gene: TRBD2
J gene: TRBJ2-1

CDR3 DNA: TGTGCCTGGAGTGTACACAGGGCAGGGGGCTACACCTTC
CDR3 protein: CAWSVHRAGGYTF
CDR3 length: 13
V gene: TRBV30
D gene: -
J gene: TRBJ1-2

CDR3 DNA: TGTGCCAGCTCACCTTTAGCGGGTACTAACACCGGGGAGCTGTTTTTT
CDR3 protein: CASSPLAGTNTGELFF
CDR3 length: 16
V gene: TRBV18
D gene: TRBD2
J gene: TRBJ2-2

CDR3 DNA: TGCGCCAGCAGCCAATATAGCGGGGCAGATACGCAGTATTTT
CDR3 protein: CASSQYSGADTQYF
CDR3 length: 14
V gene: TRBV4-1
D gene: TRBD2
J gene: TRBJ2-3

CDR3 DNA: TGTGCCAGCAGTCACCTACGGGTTAGCAATCAGCCCCAGCATTTT
CDR3 protein: CASSHLRVSNQPQHF
CDR3 length: 15
V gene: TRBV28
D gene: -
J gene: TRBJ1-5

CDR3 DNA: TGTGCCAGCCTTTACGGGGACAGAAGTAACTATGGCTACACCTTC
CDR3 protein: CASLYGDRSNYGYTF
CDR3 length: 15
V gene: TRBV28
D gene: TRBD1
J gene: TRBJ1-2

CDR3 DNA: TGTGCCAGCAGCTTGGCAGCGAGCACAGATACGCAGTATTTT
CDR3 protein: CASSLAASTDTQYF
CDR3 length: 14
V gene: TRBV5-4
D gene: -
J gene: TRBJ2-3

CDR3 DNA: TGTGCCAGCAGCTTCCCAGGGGATGAAAAACTGTTTTTT
CDR3 protein: CASSFPGDEKLFF
CDR3 length: 13
V gene: TRBV7-9
D gene: -
J gene: TRBJ1-4

CDR3 DNA: TGTGCCAGCTCCCCCGGGTCGGAGGGTGAGCAGTTCTTC
CDR3 protein: CASSPGSEGEQFF
CDR3 length: 13
V gene: TRBV18
D gene: -
J gene: TRBJ2-1